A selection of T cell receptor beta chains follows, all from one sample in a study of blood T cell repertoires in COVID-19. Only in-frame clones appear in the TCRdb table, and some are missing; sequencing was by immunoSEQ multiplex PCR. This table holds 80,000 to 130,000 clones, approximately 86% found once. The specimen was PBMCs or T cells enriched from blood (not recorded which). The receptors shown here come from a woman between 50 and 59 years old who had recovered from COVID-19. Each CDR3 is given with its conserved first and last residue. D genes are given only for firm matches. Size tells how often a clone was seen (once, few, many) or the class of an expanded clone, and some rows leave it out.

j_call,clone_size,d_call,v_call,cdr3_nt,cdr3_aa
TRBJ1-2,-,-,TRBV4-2,TGTGCCAGCAGCCAAGATGAGGTCTATGGCTACACCTTC,CASSQDEVYGYTF
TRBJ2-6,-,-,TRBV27,TGTGCCAGCAAGGACACATTTAACTCTGGGGCCAACGTCCTGACTTTC,CASKDTFNSGANVLTF
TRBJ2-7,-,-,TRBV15,TGTGCCACCAGCCCTAGGGGCGGGGGCGCCTACGAGCAGTACTTC,CATSPRGGGAYEQYF
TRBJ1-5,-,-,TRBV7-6,TGTGCCAGCAGCTTAGAGCAGGGGCGCAATCAGCCCCAGCATTTT,CASSLEQGRNQPQHF
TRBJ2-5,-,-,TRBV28,TGTGCCAGCAGTCCCACGGACGGCGCGGACTACATAAGGGAGTACTTC,CASSPTDGADYIREYF
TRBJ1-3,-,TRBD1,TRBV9,TGTGCCAGCAGCCCCTCTCCACAGGGGACTGGAAACACCATATATTTT,CASSPSPQGTGNTIYF
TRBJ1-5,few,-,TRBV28,TGTGCCAGCAGACTTGACAAGATCTGGCTTCAGCCCCAGCATTTT,CASRLDKIWLQPQHF
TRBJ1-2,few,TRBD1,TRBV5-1,TGCGCCAGCAGCAGACGTAGGGGGACAGGCGATAGAGTGAATGGCTACACCTTC,CASSRRRGTGDRVNGYTF
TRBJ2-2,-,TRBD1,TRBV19,TGTGCCAGTAGTACCGGACAGGGACTTGTGGTGGCCGGGGAGCTGTTTTTT,CASSTGQGLVVAGELFF
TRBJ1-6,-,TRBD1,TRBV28,TGTGCCAGCAGTCTCCCGGACAGGGCCCTCCACTTT,CASSLPDRALHF
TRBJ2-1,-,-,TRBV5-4,TGTGCCAGCAGCTTGTACCTAGAGAGTTACAATGAGCAGTTCTTC,CASSLYLESYNEQFF
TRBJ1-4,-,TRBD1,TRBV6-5,TGTGCCAGCAGGCAGACAGGGGAGGGGGAAAAACTGTTTTTT,CASRQTGEGEKLFF
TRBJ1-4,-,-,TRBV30,TGTGCCTGGAGTGTACGAGGGCTCTCAACTAATGAAAAACTGTTTTTT,CAWSVRGLSTNEKLFF
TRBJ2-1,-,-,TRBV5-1,TGCGCCAGCAAAGACAGGGAGGATGGCAATGAGCAGTTCTTC,CASKDREDGNEQFF
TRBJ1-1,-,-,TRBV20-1,TGCAGTGCTACAGTGAACACTGAAGCTTTCTTT,CSATVNTEAFF
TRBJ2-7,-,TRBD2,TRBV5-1,TGCGCCAGCAGCTTGGGACTAGCGGGGTTGAACGAGCAGTACTTC,CASSLGLAGLNEQYF
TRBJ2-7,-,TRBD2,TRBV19,TGTGCCAGTAGTCCCCGACTAGCGGAAGTCTCCTACGAGCAGTACTTC,CASSPRLAEVSYEQYF
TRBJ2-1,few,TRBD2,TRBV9,TGTGCCAGCAGCCCCCGGGATAGCGGGGGGGCAAATGAGCAGTTCTTC,CASSPRDSGGANEQFF
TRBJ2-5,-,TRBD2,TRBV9,TGTGCCACCAGCAAGGGACTAGCGAGCCAAGAGACCCAGTACTTC,CATSKGLASQETQYF
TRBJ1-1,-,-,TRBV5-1,TGCGCCAGCAGCTTGCGCTACAGAAGGATGGAATCGAACACTGAAGCTTTCTTT,CASSLRYRRMESNTEAFF
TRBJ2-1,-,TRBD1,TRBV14,TGTGCCAGCAGCCAACACAGGGGCTTGGAAACTCGTAATGAGCAGTTCTTC,CASSQHRGLETRNEQFF
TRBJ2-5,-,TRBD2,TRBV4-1,TGCGCCAGCAGCCCGACTAGCGGGAGGAAAGAGACCCAGTACTTC,CASSPTSGRKETQYF
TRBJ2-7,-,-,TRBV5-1,TGCGCCAGCAGCTTGGCAGGGACCTACGAGCAGTACTTC,CASSLAGTYEQYF
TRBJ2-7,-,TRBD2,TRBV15,TGTGCCACCAGCAGAGAGGAGACTAGCGGTAGAGTGACGGAGCAGTACTTC,CATSREETSGRVTEQYF
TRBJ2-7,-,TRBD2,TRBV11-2,TGTGCCAGCAGCTTCCTAGCGGGACCTTACGAGCAGTACTTC,CASSFLAGPYEQYF
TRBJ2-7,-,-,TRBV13,TGTGCCAGCAGCTCCTCATTGCACCGACGGGAGAACTACGAGCAGTACTTC,CASSSSLHRRENYEQYF
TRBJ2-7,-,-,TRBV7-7,TGTGCCAGCAGCCCTGCCGCGGGGTTACCCTACGAGCAGTACTTC,CASSPAAGLPYEQYF
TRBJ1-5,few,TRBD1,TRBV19,TGTGCCAGTAGTCCCGGACAGGGCGGCCAGCCCCAGCATTTT,CASSPGQGGQPQHF
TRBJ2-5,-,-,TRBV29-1,TGCAGCGTTTTCGGGGTGGAAGAGACCCAGTACTTC,CSVFGVEETQYF
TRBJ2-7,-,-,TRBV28,TGTGCCAGCCGCGGCTCCTACGAGCAGTACTTC,CASRGSYEQYF
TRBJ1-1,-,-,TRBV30,TGTGCCTGGAGTGAGGGACTCCCGGCTCCAGCTTTCTTT,CAWSEGLPAPAFF